One sample yielded the 10 T cell receptor beta chains listed below, sequenced in a study of OX40 agonist ivuxolimab in advanced cancers. The receptor library was made with the immunoSEQ multiplex PCR assay. As stored in TCRdb, this immuneACCESS dataset retains in-frame rearrangements with V and J assigned. A fraction of the clones does not appear; measured against another copy, unresolved V genes explain less than half of the discrepancy, and the remainder lacks a known reason. In all, the sample holds about 22,000 clones, and approximately 87% of those were seen once. Roughly 30% of the sample rests with the top ten. Here the sequenced sample was CD4+ or CD8+ T cells sorted from blood, taken in a trial of the OX40 agonist ivuxolimab. The source of these receptors is an adult with an advanced solid tumor such as melanoma, head and neck, liver or kidney cancer.

The gene calls are TRBV6-5 and TRBJ2-1; tentatively, D is TRBD1 (6 bases). Germline V lookup: CDR1 MNHEY, CDR2 SVGAGI. V was clipped by 0 bases and J by 8 bases, with 8 bases between them. The CDR3 is 13 amino acids. The CDR3 spells CASSYSRGYEQFF. The DNA of the CDR3 is TGTGCCAGCAGTTACTCGAGGGGGTATGAGCAGTTCTTC.

The gene calls are TRBV4-3 and TRBJ2-1, with 11 positions matching TRBD2. The V gene end was trimmed by 0 bases and the J gene end by 9 bases; junction bases not matched to a gene: 7. From germline, CDR1 is LGHNA and CDR2 YSLEER. The CDR3 has 16 residues. CDR3 protein: CASSQERIAGGGEQFF. CDR3 DNA: TGCGCCAGCAGCCAAGAAAGAATAGCGGGAGGGGGTGAGCAGTTCTTC.

J is TRBJ2-1 and V is TRBV7-8, with a weak D call TRBD2 (5 bases). V lost 5 bases and J 4 bases, leaving 15 bases between the germline ends. The germline V gene encodes CDR1 SGHVS and CDR2 FQNEAQ. This CDR3 has 15 residues. Here the CDR3 reads CASSRAGIGYNEQFF. Written as DNA, the CDR3 is TGTGCCAGCAGCCGTGCGGGCATTGGTTACAATGAGCAGTTCTTC.

The V gene is TRBV4-1, the J gene TRBJ2-1; D remains unclear. Trimming removed 2 bases from V and 6 bases from J, with 8 bases in between. Per the germline V gene, CDR1 is MGHRA and CDR2 is YSYEKL. CDR3 length: 13 amino acids. CDR3 nucleotides: TGCGCCAGCAGCCAACACACTTCCAATGAGCAGTTCTTC. It codes for CASSQHTSNEQFF.

As DNA, the CDR3 is TGCGCCAGCAGCCAAGTGGGACTTCAAGAGACCCAGTACTTC. Translation: CASSQVGLQETQYF. The V call is TRBV4-1, the J call TRBJ2-5; a possible D gene is TRBD2 (6 bases). This CDR3 contains 14 residues. CDR1 and CDR2 (germline): MGHRA, YSYEKL. Between the trimmed V and J ends, which lost 1 base and 2 bases, there was a span of 8 bases.

The V call is TRBV27, the J call TRBJ2-7, with D unresolved. The CDR3 loop spans 13 amino acids. Germline CDR1 reads MNHEY; CDR2 reads SMNVEV (reference sequence). The V gene lost 2 bases and the J gene lost 3 bases, with 8 bases spanning the gap. DNA for the CDR3: TGTGCCAGCAGTTTAGATCCGGGCTACGAGCAGTACTTC. Translated, it gives CASSLDPGYEQYF.

This CDR3 is CASSPGTSGFNEQFF. In DNA, the CDR3 is TGTGCCAGCAGCCCTGGGACTAGCGGGTTCAATGAGCAGTTCTTC. J is TRBJ2-1 and V is TRBV7-9, with 12 nucleotides matching TRBD2. Germline trimming cut 5 bases from V and 6 bases from J; bases unmatched to any gene: 5. There are 15 residues in the CDR3. Germline CDR1 reads SEHNR; CDR2 reads FQNEAQ (reference sequence).

CDR3 in amino acids: CASSAGTSGDSSTDTQYF. DNA of the CDR3: TGTGCCAGTAGTGCCGGGACTAGCGGGGACTCTAGCACAGATACGCAGTATTTT. The chain links TRBV19 to TRBJ2-3; the match to TRBD2 covers 13 bases. The CDR3 has 18 amino acids. The V gene's germline CDR1 is LNHDA and CDR2 SQIVND (reference sequence). J gave up 0 bases and V 5 bases, and 8 bases lay outside the gene matches.

As DNA, the CDR3 is TGTGCCAGCAGTTTTGGTAACTACAATGAGCAGTTCTTC. It yields the protein CASSFGNYNEQFF. V is TRBV27 and J is TRBJ2-1, with no clear D. The germline V gene encodes CDR1 MNHEY and CDR2 SMNVEV (reference sequence). V shed 3 bases and J shed 3 bases, with 6 bases lying between them. CDR3 length: 13 residues.

CDR3 sequence (DNA): TGTGCCAGCAGCTTTGGCGGATTTGCCTACGAGCAGTACTTC. It translates to CASSFGGFAYEQYF. The chain is built from TRBV5-4 and TRBJ2-7, with unresolved D. Germline values: CDR1 SGHNT, CDR2 YYREEE (reference sequence). CDR3 length equals 14 residues. Trimming took off 2 bases at V and 2 bases at J, with 11 bases between the two ends.